This T cell receptor (beta chain) was documented in a study of T cell changes during pregnancy in multiple sclerosis. Clones were read by immunoSEQ multiplex PCR, and TCRdb kept only the in-frame ones, dropping some. The profile covers 15,000 or so clones, with more than 70% appearing a single time and 18% taken by the ten largest. The CDR3 spans 16 residues. From germline, CDR1 is ENHRY and CDR2 SYGVKD. Trimming took off 0 bases at V and 3 bases at J, with 14 bases between the two ends. The chain has TRBV10-3 and TRBJ1-2, with D possibly TRBD1 on 5 matching bases. The TCR comes from a female donor in good health, enrolled as a control in a pregnancy study. This specimen was CD8+ T cells from peripheral blood mononuclear cells, taken in the third trimester of pregnancy. CDR3 in DNA: TGTGCCATCAGTGAGTCCCGCGGCAGGGAATACTATGGCTACACCTTC. This translates into CAISESRGREYYGYTF.